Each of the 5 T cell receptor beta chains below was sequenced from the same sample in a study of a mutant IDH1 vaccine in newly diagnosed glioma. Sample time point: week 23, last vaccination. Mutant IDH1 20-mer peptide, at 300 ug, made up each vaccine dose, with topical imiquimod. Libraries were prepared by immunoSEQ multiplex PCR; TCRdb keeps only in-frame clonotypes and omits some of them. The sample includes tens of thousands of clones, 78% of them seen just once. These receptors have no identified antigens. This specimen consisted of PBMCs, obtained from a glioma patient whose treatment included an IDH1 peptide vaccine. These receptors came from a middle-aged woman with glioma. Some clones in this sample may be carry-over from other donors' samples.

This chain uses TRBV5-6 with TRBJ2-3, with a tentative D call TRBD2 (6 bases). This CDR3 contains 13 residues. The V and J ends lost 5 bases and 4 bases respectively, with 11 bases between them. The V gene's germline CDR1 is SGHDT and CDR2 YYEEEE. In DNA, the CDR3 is TGTGCCAGCAGTTCTCCGGGAGCAGATACGCAGTATTTT. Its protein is CASSSPGADTQYF.

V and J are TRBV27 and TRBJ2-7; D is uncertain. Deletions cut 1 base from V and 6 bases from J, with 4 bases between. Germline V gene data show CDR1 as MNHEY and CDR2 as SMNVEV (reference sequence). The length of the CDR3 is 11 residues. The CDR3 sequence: CASSLWGEQYF. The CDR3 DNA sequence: TGTGCCAGCAGTTTATGGGGCGAGCAGTACTTC.

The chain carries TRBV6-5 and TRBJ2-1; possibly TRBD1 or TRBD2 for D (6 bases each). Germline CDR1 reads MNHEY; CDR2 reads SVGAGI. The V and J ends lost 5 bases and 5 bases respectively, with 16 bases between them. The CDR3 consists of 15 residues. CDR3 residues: CASSGTGGLDNEQFF. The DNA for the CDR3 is TGTGCCAGCAGTGGAACTGGGGGGCTAGACAATGAGCAGTTCTTC.

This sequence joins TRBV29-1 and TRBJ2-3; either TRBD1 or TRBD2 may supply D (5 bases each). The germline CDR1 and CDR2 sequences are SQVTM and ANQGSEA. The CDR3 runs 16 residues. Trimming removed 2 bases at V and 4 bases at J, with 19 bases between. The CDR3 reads CSVERGSGGPPDTQYF. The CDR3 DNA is TGCAGCGTTGAAAGAGGTAGTGGGGGTCCCCCAGATACGCAGTATTTT.

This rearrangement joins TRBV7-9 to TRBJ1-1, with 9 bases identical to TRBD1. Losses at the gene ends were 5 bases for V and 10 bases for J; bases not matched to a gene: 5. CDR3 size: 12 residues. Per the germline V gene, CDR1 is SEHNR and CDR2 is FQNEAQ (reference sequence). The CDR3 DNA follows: TGTGCCAGCAGCCGGGACAGGGCCTCAGCTTTCTTT. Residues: CASSRDRASAFF.